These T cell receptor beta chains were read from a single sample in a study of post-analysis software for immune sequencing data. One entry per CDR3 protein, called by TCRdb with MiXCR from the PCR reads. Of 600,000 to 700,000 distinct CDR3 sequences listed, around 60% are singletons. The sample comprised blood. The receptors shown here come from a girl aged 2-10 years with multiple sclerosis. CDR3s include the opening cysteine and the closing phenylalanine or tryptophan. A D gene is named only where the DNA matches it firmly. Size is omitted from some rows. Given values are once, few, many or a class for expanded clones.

CDR3aa: CASSQGEGNVGYTF
CDR3nt: TGCGCCAGCAGCCAAGGGGAAGGTAACGTTGGCTACACCTTC
v_gene: TRBV4-3
d_gene: .
j_gene: TRBJ1-2
abundance: .

CDR3aa: CASSLGVVRGTEAFF
CDR3nt: TGCGCCAGCAGCTTGGGGGTAGTCAGGGGCACTGAAGCTTTCTTT
v_gene: TRBV5-1
d_gene: .
j_gene: TRBJ1-1
abundance: .

CDR3aa: CSARDWPSGRRDEQYF
CDR3nt: TGCAGTGCTAGAGATTGGCCTAGCGGGAGGAGGGACGAGCAGTACTTC
v_gene: TRBV20-1
d_gene: TRBD2
j_gene: TRBJ2-7
abundance: few

CDR3aa: CASSPLRLAGEQYF
CDR3nt: TGTGCCAGCAGTCCCCTCCGACTAGCGGGGGAGCAGTACTTC
v_gene: TRBV6-2/TRBV6-3
d_gene: TRBD2
j_gene: TRBJ2-4
abundance: .

CDR3aa: CSARTGGGLAVQKGEQFF
CDR3nt: TGCAGTGCTAGAACCGGGGGTGGACTAGCGGTTCAGAAGGGTGAGCAGTTCTTC
v_gene: TRBV20-1
d_gene: TRBD2
j_gene: TRBJ2-1
abundance: .

CDR3aa: CASSPGGGGVSYNEQFF
CDR3nt: TGTGCCAGCAGTCCCGGGGGCGGGGGGGTTTCCTACAATGAGCAGTTCTTC
v_gene: TRBV12-3/TRBV12-4
d_gene: TRBD2
j_gene: TRBJ2-1
abundance: .

CDR3aa: CASSLSADYGYTF
CDR3nt: TGTGCCAGCAGTTTATCGGCAGACTATGGCTACACCTTC
v_gene: TRBV27
d_gene: .
j_gene: TRBJ1-2
abundance: few

CDR3aa: CASSPGQGPFTDTQYF
CDR3nt: TGTGCCAGCTCCCCAGGGCAGGGCCCCTTCACAGATACGCAGTATTTT
v_gene: TRBV6-5
d_gene: .
j_gene: TRBJ2-3
abundance: .

CDR3aa: CASVQKDRPWETQYF
CDR3nt: TGTGCCAGCGTCCAGAAGGACAGGCCTTGGGAGACCCAGTACTTC
v_gene: TRBV6-2/TRBV6-3
d_gene: TRBD1
j_gene: TRBJ2-5
abundance: .

CDR3aa: CASSQRRGYEQYF
CDR3nt: TGTGCCAGCAGCCAAAGGAGGGGCTACGAGCAGTACTTC
v_gene: TRBV3-1
d_gene: .
j_gene: TRBJ2-7
abundance: .